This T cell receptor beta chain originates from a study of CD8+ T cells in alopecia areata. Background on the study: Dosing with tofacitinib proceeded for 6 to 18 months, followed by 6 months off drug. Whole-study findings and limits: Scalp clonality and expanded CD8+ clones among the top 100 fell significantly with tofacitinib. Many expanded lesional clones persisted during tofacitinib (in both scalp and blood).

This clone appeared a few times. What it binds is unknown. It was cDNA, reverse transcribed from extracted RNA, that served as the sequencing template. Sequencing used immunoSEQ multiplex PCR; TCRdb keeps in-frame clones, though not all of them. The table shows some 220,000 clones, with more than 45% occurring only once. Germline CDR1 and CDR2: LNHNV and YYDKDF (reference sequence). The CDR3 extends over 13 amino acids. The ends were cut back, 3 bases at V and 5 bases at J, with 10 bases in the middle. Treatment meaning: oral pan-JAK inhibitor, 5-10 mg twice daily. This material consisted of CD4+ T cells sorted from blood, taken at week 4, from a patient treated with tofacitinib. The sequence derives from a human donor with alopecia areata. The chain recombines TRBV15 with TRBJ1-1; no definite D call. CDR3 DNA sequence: TGTGCCACCAGCAGGCAAGTTCGGACTGAAGCTTTCTTT. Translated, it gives CATSRQVRTEAFF. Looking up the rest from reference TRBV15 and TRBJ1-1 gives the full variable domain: DAMVIQNPRYQVTQFGKPVTLSCSQTLNHNVMYWYQQKSSQAPKLLFHYYDKDFNNEADTPDNFQSRRPNTSFCFLDIRSPGLGDTAMYLCATSRQVRTEAFFGQGTRLTVV.